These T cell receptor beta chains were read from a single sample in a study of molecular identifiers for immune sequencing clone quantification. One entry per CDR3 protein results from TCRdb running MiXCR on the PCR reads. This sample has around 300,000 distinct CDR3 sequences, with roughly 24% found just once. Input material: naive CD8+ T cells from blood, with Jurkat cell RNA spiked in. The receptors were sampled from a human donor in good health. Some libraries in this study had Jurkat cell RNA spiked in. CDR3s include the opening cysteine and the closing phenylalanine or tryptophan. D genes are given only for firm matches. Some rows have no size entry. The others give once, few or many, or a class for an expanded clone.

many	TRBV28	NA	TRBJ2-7	TGTGCCACCGCGACAGCCTACTCCTACGAGCAGTACTTC	CATATAYSYEQYF
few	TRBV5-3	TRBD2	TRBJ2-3	TGTGCCAGCAGCCACATGGTGTTAGCGGGGGGCACAGATACGCAGTATTTT	CASSHMVLAGGTDTQYF
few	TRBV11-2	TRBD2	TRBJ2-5	TGTGCCAGCAGCTTAGGTTGGACTAGCGGCCAGGAGACCCAGTACTTC	CASSLGWTSGQETQYF
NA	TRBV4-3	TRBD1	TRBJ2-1	TGCGCCAGCAGCCAAGATAATATGGCAGGGGGATACAATGAGCAGTTCTTC	CASSQDNMAGGYNEQFF
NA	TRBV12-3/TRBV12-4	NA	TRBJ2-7	TGTGCCAGCAGTCCTTCGACAGGCGGGTGCGAGCAGTACTTC	CASSPSTGGCEQYF
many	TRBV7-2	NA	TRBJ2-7	TGTGCCAGCAGCTTAGAGGTAGTTTCCTACGAGCAGTACTTC	CASSLEVVSYEQYF
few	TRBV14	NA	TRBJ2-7	TGTGCCAGCAGCACCCTCGTTCTTTCCTACGAGCAGTACTTC	CASSTLVLSYEQYF
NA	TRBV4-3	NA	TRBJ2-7	TGCGCCAGCAGCCCTCGGACAGCAGACCTCTACGAGCAGTACTTC	CASSPRTADLYEQYF
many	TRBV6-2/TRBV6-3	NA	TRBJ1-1	TGTGCCAGCAGCTTGGGGGCCGGGTCCCCGAACACTGAAGCTTTCTTT	CASSLGAGSPNTEAFF
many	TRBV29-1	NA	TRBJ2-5	TGCAGCGATCGGTACCAAGAGACCCAGTACTTC	CSDRYQETQYF
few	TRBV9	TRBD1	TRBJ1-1	TGTGCCAGCAGCGATGGGACAGCTGAAGCTTTCTTT	CASSDGTAEAFF
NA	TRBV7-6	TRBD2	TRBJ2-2	TGTGCCAGCAGCTTAGCGGGAGGGCCCGCCGGGGAGCTGTTTTTT	CASSLAGGPAGELFF
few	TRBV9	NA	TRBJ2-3	TGTGCCAGCAGCGTAGATGCGGACAGTCCTAGCACAGATACGCAGTATTTT	CASSVDADSPSTDTQYF
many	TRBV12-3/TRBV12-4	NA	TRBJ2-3	TGTGCCAGCACTTTGGGAGCCGTGGGCGCTGGGACAGATACGCAGTATTTT	CASTLGAVGAGTDTQYF
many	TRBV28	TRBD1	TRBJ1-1	TGTGCCAGCAGTTCGACAGGGTCCACTGAAGCTTTCTTT	CASSSTGSTEAFF
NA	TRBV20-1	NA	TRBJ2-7	TGCAGTGCGCGGATAGGGAGCTACGAGCAGTACTTC	CSARIGSYEQYF
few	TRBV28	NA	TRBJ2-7	TGTGCCAGTATACAACAGGGTTCGGGCTACGAGCAGTACTTC	CASIQQGSGYEQYF
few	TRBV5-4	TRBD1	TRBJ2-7	TGTGCCAGCAGCCCCGGGACAGGGAATAAGGCCTACGAGCAGTACTTC	CASSPGTGNKAYEQYF
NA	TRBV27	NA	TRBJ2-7	TGTGCCAGCAGTTACAGGAAGTCCTACGAGCAGTACTTC	CASSYRKSYEQYF
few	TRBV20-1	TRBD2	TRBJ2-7	TGCAGTGCCCTTAGCGGGGGGACTTCCTACGAGCAGTACTTC	CSALSGGTSYEQYF
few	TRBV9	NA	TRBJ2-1	TGTGCCAGCAGCGTAGCCCCCAGCAATGAGCAGTTCTTC	CASSVAPSNEQFF
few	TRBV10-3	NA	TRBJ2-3	TGTGCCATCAGTGATCTGGGGCGGACCACAGATACGCAGTATTTT	CAISDLGRTTDTQYF